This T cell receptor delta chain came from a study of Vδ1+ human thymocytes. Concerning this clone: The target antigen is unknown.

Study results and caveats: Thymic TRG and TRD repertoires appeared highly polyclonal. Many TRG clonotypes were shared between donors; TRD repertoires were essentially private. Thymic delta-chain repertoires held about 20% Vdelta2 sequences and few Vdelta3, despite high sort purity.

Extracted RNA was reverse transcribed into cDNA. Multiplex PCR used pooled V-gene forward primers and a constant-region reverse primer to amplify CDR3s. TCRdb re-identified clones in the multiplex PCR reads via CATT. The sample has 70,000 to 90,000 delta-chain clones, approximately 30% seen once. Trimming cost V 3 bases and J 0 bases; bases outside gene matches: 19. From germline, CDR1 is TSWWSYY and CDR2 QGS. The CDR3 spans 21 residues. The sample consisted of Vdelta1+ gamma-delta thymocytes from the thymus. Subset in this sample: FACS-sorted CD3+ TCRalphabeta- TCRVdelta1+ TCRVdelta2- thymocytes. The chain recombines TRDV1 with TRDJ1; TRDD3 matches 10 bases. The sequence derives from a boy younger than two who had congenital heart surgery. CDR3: CALGDFPPPFTGGFYTDKLIF. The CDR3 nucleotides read TGTGCTCTTGGGGACTTCCCCCCCCCTTTTACTGGGGGATTCTACACCGATAAACTCATCTTT.